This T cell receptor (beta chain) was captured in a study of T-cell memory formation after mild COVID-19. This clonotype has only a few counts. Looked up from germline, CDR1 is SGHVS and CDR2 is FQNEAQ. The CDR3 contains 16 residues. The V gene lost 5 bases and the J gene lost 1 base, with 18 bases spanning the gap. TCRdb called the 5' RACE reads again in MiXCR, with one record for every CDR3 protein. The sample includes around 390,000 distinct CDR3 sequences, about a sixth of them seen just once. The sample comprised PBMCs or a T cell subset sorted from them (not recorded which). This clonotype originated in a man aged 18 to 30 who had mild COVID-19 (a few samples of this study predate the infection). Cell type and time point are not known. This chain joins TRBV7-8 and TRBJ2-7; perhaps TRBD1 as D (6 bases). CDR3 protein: CASSLPTRDTSYEQYV. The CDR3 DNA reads TGTGCCAGCAGCCTACCAACCCGGGACACTTCCTACGAGCAGTACGTC.